The entry that follows covers one T cell receptor (beta chain) sequence. This sample is part of a study of blood T cell repertoires in COVID-19. As for the study in general: Spain, Italy and the United States supplied samples that represented acute and convalescent COVID-19. Sources were T cells, B-cell-depleted T cells, or PBMCs; the material itself was cDNA or gDNA.

Patients of the Seattle cohort, enrolled during active infection, were followed longitudinally. The authors' processing: From reference gene primer amplification, estimates of nucleated cell counts were derived. The protocol was immunoSEQ multiplex PCR, while the TCRdb copy is restricted to in-frame clones and leaves out a portion. V and J calls and clone size are as listed in that table; D and trimming were resolved from the DNA. The sample records around 340,000 clones, less than 90% being singletons. This CDR3 spans 15 amino acids. The germline V and J ends were trimmed by 4 bases and 5 bases, with 17 bases remaining between them. From germline, CDR1 is LNHDA and CDR2 SQIVND (reference sequence).

Source material: peripheral blood. The source of this sequence is a woman in her sixties or seventies with COVID-19, enrolled during active disease. The chain employs TRBV19 and TRBJ1-1; D is uncertain. This CDR3 is CASSKTGGQRTEAFF. Written as DNA, the CDR3 is TGTGCCAGTAGTAAAACGGGTGGCCAGAGGACTGAAGCTTTCTTT. Drawing the rest from reference TRBV19 and TRBJ1-1, the complete variable domain is DGGITQSPKYLFRKEGQNVTLSCEQNLNHDAMYWYRQDPGQGLRLIYYSQIVNDFQKGDIAEGYSVSREKKESFPLTVTSAQKNPTAFYLCASSKTGGQRTEAFFGQGTRLTVV.